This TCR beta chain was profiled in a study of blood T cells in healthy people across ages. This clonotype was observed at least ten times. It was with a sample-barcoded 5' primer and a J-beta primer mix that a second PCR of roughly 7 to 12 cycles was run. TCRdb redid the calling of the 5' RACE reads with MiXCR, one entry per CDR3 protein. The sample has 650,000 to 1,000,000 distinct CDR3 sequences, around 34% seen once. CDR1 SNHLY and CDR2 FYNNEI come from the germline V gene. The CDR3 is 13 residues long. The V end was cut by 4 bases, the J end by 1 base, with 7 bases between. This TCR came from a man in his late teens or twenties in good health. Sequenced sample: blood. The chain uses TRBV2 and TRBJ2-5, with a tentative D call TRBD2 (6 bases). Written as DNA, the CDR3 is TGTGCCAGCAGTGGGGGACTCCAAGAGACCCAGTACTTC. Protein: CASSGGLQETQYF.